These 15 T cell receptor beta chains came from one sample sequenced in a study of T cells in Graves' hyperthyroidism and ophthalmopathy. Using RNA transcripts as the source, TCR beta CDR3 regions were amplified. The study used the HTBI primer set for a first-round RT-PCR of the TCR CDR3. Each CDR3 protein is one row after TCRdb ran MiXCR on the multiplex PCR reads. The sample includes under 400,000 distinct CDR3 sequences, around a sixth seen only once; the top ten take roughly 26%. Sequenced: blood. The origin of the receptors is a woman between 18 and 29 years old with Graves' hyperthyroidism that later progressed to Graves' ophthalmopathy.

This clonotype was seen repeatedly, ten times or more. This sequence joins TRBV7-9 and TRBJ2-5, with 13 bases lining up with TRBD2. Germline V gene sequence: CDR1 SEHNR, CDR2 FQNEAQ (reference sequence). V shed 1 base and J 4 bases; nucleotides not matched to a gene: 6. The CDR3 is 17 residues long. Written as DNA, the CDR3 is TGTGCCAGCAGCTTAGAACTAGCGGGAGGGTCGGGAGAGACCCAGTACTTC. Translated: CASSLELAGGSGETQYF. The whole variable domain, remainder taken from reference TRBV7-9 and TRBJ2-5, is DTGVSQNPRHKITKRGQNVTFRCDPISEHNRLYWYRQTLGQGPEFLTYFQNEAQLEKSRLLSDRFSAERPKGSFSTLEIQRTEQGDSAMYLCASSLELAGGSGETQYFGPGTRLLVL.

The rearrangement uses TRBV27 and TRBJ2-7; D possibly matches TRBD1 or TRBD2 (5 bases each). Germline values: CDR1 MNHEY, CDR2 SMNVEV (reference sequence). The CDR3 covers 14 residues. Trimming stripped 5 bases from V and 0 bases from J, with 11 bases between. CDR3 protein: CASSLMGVSYEQYF. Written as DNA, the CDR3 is TGTGCCAGCAGTCTCATGGGGGTCTCCTACGAGCAGTACTTC.

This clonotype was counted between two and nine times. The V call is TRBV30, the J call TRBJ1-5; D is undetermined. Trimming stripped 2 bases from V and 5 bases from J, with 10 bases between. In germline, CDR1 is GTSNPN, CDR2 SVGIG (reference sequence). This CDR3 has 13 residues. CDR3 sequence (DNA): TGTGCCTGGAGTCGTGAGGTCGATCAGCCCCAGCATTTT. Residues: CAWSREVDQPQHF.

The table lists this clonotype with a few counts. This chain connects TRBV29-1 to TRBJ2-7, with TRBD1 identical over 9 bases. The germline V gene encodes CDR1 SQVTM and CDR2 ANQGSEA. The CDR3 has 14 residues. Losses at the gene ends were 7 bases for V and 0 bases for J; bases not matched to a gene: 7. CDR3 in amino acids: CSGIGTGSSYEQYF. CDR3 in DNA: TGCAGCGGCATTGGGACAGGGAGCTCCTACGAGCAGTACTTC.

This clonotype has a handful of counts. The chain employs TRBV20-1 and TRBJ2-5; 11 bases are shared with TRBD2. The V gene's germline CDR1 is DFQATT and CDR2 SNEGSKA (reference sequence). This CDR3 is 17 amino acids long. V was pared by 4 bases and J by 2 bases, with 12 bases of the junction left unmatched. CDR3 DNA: TGCAGTGCTACAGAACTAGCGGGAGTGAGGAATCAAGAGACCCAGTACTTC. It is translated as CSATELAGVRNQETQYF.

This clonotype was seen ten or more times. The CDR3 nucleotides read TGTGCCAGCAGTTTGTCCCGAATTGGGCAGTTCTTC. Its protein is CASSLSRIGQFF. This chain joins TRBV28 and TRBJ2-1; D is unresolved. V was shortened by 3 bases and J by 12 bases, with 12 bases between the two germline ends. Germline loops: CDR1 MDHEN, CDR2 SYDVKM. There are 12 residues in the CDR3.

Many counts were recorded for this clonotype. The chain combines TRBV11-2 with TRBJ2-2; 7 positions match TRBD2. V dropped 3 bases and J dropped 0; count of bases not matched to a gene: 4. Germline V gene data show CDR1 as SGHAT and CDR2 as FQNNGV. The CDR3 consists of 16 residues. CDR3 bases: TGTGCCAGCAGCTTGGGCGGGAGTACGAACACCGGGGAGCTGTTTTTT. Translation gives CASSLGGSTNTGELFF.

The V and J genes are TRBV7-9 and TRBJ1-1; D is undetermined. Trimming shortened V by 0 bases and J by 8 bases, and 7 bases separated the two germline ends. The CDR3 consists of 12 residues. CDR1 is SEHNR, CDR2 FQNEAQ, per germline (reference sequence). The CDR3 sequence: CASSLADLEAFF. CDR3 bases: TGTGCCAGCAGCTTAGCCGACTTGGAAGCTTTCTTT.

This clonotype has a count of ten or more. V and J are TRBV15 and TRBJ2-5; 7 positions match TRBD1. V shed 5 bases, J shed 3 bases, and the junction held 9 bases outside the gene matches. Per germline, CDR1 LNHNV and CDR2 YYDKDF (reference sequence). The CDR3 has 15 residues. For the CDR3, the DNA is TGTGCCACCAGCGCATCGACAGGGTTCGAAGAGACCCAGTACTTC. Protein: CATSASTGFEETQYF.

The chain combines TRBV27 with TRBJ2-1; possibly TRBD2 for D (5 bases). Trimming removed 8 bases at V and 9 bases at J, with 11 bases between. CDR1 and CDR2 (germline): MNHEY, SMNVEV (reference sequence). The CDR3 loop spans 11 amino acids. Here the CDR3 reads CASLRGGEQFF. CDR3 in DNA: TGTGCCAGCCTACGGGGTGGTGAGCAGTTCTTC.

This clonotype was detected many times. The CDR3 loop is CSAEKYYEQYF. CDR3 sequence (DNA): TGCAGTGCAGAAAAGTACTACGAGCAGTACTTC. The chain joins TRBV20-1 to TRBJ2-7, with D uncertain. The V gene lost 6 bases and the J gene lost 3 bases, with 9 bases spanning the gap. Germline V gene data show CDR1 as DFQATT and CDR2 as SNEGSKA (reference sequence). This CDR3 is 11 amino acids long.

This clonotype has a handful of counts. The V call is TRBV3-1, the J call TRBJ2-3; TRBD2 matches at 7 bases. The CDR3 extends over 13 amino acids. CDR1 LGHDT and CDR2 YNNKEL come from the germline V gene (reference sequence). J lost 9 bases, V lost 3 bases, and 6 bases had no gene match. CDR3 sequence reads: CASSQTSSYTQYF. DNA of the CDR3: TGTGCCAGCAGCCAGACTAGCTCGTACACGCAGTATTTT.

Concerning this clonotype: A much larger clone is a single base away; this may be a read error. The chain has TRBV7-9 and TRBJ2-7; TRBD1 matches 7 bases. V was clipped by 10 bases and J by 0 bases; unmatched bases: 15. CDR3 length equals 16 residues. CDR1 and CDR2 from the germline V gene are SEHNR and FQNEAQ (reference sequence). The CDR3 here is CANRMIGQASSYEQYF. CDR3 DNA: TGTGCCAACAGGATGATTGGACAGGCAAGCTCCTACGAGCAGTACTTC.

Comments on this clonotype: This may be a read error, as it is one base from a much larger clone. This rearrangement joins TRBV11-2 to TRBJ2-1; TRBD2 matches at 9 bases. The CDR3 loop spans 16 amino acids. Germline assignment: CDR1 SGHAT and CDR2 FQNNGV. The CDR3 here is CASRLLSGSRYNERFF. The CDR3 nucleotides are TGTGCCAGCAGACTGCTTAGCGGGAGTAGGTACAATGAGCGGTTCTTC.

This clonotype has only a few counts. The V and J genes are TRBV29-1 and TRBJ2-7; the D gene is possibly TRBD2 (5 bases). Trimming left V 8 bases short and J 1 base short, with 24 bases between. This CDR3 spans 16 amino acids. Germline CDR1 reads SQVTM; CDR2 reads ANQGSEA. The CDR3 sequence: CSPCGWVPRDSYEQYF. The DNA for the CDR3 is TGCAGCCCTTGTGGCTGGGTCCCCCGGGATTCCTACGAGCAGTACTTC.